This T cell receptor beta chain came from a study of blood T cell repertoires in COVID-19. Profiling relied on immunoSEQ multiplex PCR, and the TCRdb table lists in-frame clones only, not all of them. The sample lists approximately 270,000 clones, approximately 85% occurring once. With V trimmed by 5 bases and J by 5 bases, 9 bases remained unmatched. CDR1 and CDR2 from the germline V gene are SGHAT and FQNNGV. The CDR3 length is 16 residues. The sample comprised PBMCs or T cells enriched from blood (not recorded which). The clonotype comes from a woman aged 25-40 years who had recovered from COVID-19. The genes are TRBV11-2 and TRBJ2-1; TRBD2 matches at 10 bases. For the CDR3, the DNA is TGTGCCAGCAGCCCTCAGCTAGCGGGAGAAAACAATGAGCAGTTCTTC. It specifies CASSPQLAGENNEQFF.